Sequencing of this TCR beta chain was carried out in a study of blood T cell repertoires in COVID-19. Background on the study: T cells, B-cell-depleted T cells, or PBMCs provided the cDNA or gDNA that served as material.

Germline trimming cut 0 bases from V and 6 bases from J; bases unmatched to any gene: 6. The CDR3 consists of 16 residues. Per the germline V gene, CDR1 is SGHRS and CDR2 is YFSETQ. Original handling: Reference gene primer amplification yielded estimated nucleated cell counts. The protocol was immunoSEQ multiplex PCR, while the TCRdb copy is restricted to in-frame clones and leaves out a portion. V, J and clone size were drawn from that table, and D and trimming were deduced from the DNA. The repertoire holds 100,000 to 150,000 clones, more than 70% seen once, with around 1.9% in the top ten. Sequencing was done on a sample of peripheral blood. The V gene is TRBV5-1, the J gene TRBJ2-5; 12 bases map to TRBD2. This receptor was obtained from an older man with acute or convalescent COVID-19. The CDR3 DNA reads TGCGCCAGCAGCTTGGAGGCTAGCGGGGGGGCAAAGACCCAGTACTTC. This translates into CASSLEASGGAKTQYF.